Below are 6 T cell receptor beta chains sequenced from a single sample in a study of post-analysis software for immune sequencing data. Whole-study results and caveats: The five TRBV segments detected at higher frequency in patients than in controls included TRBV5-6, TRBV5-1 and TRBV20-1.

The TCR beta cDNA libraries carried unique molecular identifiers. TCRdb re-called the PCR reads with MiXCR, one entry per CDR3 protein. The table records hundreds of thousands of distinct CDR3 sequences, roughly 30% of them present only once. Their antigens remain unidentified. Sequenced sample: blood. These receptors originate from a girl aged 5-17 years with multiple sclerosis.

This clonotype occurred a few times. The chain carries TRBV27 and TRBJ2-5; 7 nucleotides align to TRBD2. Unmatched junction bases numbered 2, after V lost 0 bases and J lost 1 base. The CDR3 loop spans 15 amino acids. The germline CDR1 and CDR2 sequences are MNHEY and SMNVEV (reference sequence). CDR3 region: CASSLSLAVQETQYF. CDR3 in DNA: TGTGCCAGCAGTTTATCGCTAGCGGTCCAAGAGACCCAGTACTTC.

This clonotype came up a few times. This chain uses TRBV3-1 with TRBJ2-3; weak D call: TRBD2 (6 bases). This CDR3 comprises 15 residues. CDR1 is LGHDT and CDR2 is YNNKEL in the germline V gene (reference sequence). Trimming left V 5 bases short and J 1 base short, with 13 bases between. The CDR3 coding sequence is TGTGCCAGCAGCAAACGACTAGGGCGCACAGATACGCAGTATTTT. Protein product: CASSKRLGRTDTQYF.

This chain joins TRBV20-1 and TRBJ2-5, with 7 bases matching TRBD2. The CDR3 is 13 residues long. Germline CDR1 is DFQATT and CDR2 is SNEGSKA (reference sequence). J lost 5 bases, V lost 4 bases, and 7 bases had no gene match. CDR3 coding DNA: TGCAGTGCTATTAGAGCGGGGCTTGAGACCCAGTACTTC. Translation: CSAIRAGLETQYF.

The count of this clonotype is one. The gene calls are TRBV5-5 and TRBJ2-1; 10 bases agree with TRBD2. Losses at the gene ends were 0 bases for V and 6 bases for J; bases not matched to a gene: 21. Germline-derived CDR1 and CDR2 are SGHKS and YYEKEE (reference sequence). This CDR3 comprises 21 residues. For the CDR3, the DNA is TGTGCCAGCAGCTTGGCTTTCGGGCTAGCGGGGGCGGGAGCCGGTCCCAATGAGCAGTTCTTC. Amino acid sequence: CASSLAFGLAGAGAGPNEQFF.

The chain has TRBV2 and TRBJ2-3; TRBD2 aligns across 8 bases. The CDR3 spans 16 residues. V lost 2 bases to trimming and J lost 0 bases; unmatched junction nucleotides: 4. Germline CDR1 SNHLY, CDR2 FYNNEI. The CDR3 spells CASSELASGSTDTQYF. The CDR3, as DNA: TGTGCCAGCAGTGAACTGGCTAGCGGGAGCACAGATACGCAGTATTTT. Full variable domain (rest looked up from reference TRBV2 and TRBJ2-3): EPEVTQTPSHQVTQMGQEVILRCVPISNHLYFYWYRQILGQKVEFLVSFYNNEISEKSEIFDDQFSVERPDGSNFTLKIRSTKLEDSAMYFCASSELASGSTDTQYFGPGTRLTVL.

This clonotype was counted between two and nine times. The CDR3 nucleotides read TGCAGCGTTGAAGTCGGCAGGGGTGGAGACAATGAGCAGTTCTTC. Protein: CSVEVGRGGDNEQFF. V and J are TRBV29-1 and TRBJ2-1, with a tentative D call TRBD1 (6 bases). CDR3 length: 15 amino acids. The germline V gene has CDR1 SQVTM and CDR2 ANQGSEA. The V and J ends lost 1 base and 5 bases respectively, with 15 bases between them.